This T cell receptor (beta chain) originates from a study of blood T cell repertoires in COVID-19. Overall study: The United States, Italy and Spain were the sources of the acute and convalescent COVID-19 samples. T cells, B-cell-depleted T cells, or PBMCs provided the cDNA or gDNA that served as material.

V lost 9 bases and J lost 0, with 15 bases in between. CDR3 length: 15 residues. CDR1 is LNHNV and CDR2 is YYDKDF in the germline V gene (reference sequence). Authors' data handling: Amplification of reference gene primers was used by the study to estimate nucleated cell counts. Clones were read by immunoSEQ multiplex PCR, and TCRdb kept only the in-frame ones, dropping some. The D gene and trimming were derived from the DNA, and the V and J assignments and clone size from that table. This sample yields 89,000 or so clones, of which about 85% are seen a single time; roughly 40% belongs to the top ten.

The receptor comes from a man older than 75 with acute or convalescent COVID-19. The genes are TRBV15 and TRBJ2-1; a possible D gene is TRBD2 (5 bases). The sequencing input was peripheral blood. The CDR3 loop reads CATSLPGSSYNEQFF. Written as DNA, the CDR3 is TGTGCCACGAGCCTTCCGGGGAGCTCCTACAATGAGCAGTTCTTC. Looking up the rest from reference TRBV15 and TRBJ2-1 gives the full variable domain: DAMVIQNPRYQVTQFGKPVTLSCSQTLNHNVMYWYQQKSSQAPKLLFHYYDKDFNNEADTPDNFQSRRPNTSFCFLDIRSPGLGDTAMYLCATSLPGSSYNEQFFGPGTRLTVL.